The 23 T cell receptor beta chains presented below share a single source sample, sequenced in a study of blood T cell repertoires in COVID-19. This table comes from immunoSEQ multiplex PCR, and its TCRdb copy is limited to in-frame clones, with some not included. The data show some 350,000 clones, 80% to 90% seen once. Sequences were obtained from peripheral blood. The receptor set was obtained from a man aged 30 to 39 with active or convalescent COVID-19.

The rearrangement uses TRBV27 and TRBJ2-3; 7 bases map to TRBD2. In germline, CDR1 is MNHEY, CDR2 SMNVEV (reference sequence). The CDR3 is 14 residues long. The V gene end was trimmed by 5 bases and the J gene end by 5 bases; junction bases not matched to a gene: 7. The CDR3 DNA is TGTGCCAGCAGTCAGCGGGACTTTCAAGATACGCAGTATTTT. As protein: CASSQRDFQDTQYF.

The chain carries TRBV7-2 and TRBJ2-7; the D is unclear. Germline V CDR1 and CDR2: SGHTA, FQGNSA. The CDR3 covers 12 residues. Trimming pared 2 bases from V and 7 bases from J, leaving 9 bases between. CDR3 loop: CASSLYSREQYF. CDR3 bases: TGTGCCAGCAGCTTATACAGTCGTGAGCAGTACTTC.

V usage is TRBV14 and J usage is TRBJ1-1, with a possible D match to TRBD1 (5 bases). Trimming cost V 1 base and J 3 bases, with 12 bases left between them. This CDR3 is 15 amino acids long. Germline lookup yields CDR1 SGHDN and CDR2 FVKESK. The CDR3 loop reads CASSQVSRVDTEAFF. The DNA of the CDR3 is TGTGCCAGCAGCCAAGTATCCAGGGTGGACACTGAAGCTTTCTTT. The full variable domain, completed using reference TRBV14 and TRBJ1-1, is EAGVTQFPSHSVIEKGQTVTLRCDPISGHDNLYWYRRVMGKEIKFLLHFVKESKQDESGMPNNRFLAERTGGTYSTLKVQPAELEDSGVYFCASSQVSRVDTEAFFGQGTRLTVV.

The chain joins TRBV6-5 to TRBJ2-3, with 8 bases fitting TRBD2. In germline, CDR1 is MNHEY, CDR2 SVGAGI. V lost 6 bases, J lost 4 bases, and 6 bases stayed unmatched. The CDR3 spans 14 residues. CDR3 DNA sequence: TGTGCCAGCAGGGCGGGACTAGACTCAGATACGCAGTATTTT. Residues: CASRAGLDSDTQYF.

The V and J genes are TRBV5-5 and TRBJ1-2, with a possible D match to TRBD1 (5 bases). CDR1 SGHKS and CDR2 YYEKEE come from the germline V gene (reference sequence). With 0 bases removed from V and 5 bases from J, the gap between germline ends came to 5 bases. The CDR3 runs 12 residues. This CDR3 reads CASSLEGYGYTF. For the CDR3, the DNA is TGTGCCAGCAGCTTGGAGGGGTATGGCTACACCTTC.

The chain combines TRBV2 with TRBJ1-6, with D possibly matching TRBD1 (5 bases). Germline CDR1 is SNHLY and CDR2 is FYNNEI. Between the trimmed V and J ends, which lost 10 bases and 0 bases, there was a span of 10 bases. This CDR3 spans 14 amino acids. This chain's CDR3 is CATQAFSYNSPLHF. The DNA of the CDR3 is TGTGCCACACAGGCTTTCTCCTATAATTCACCCCTCCACTTT.

The J gene is TRBJ1-1, the V gene TRBV4-3, with D uncertain. Germline V gives CDR1 LGHNA, CDR2 YSLEER. The V end lost 0 bases, the J end lost 11 bases, and 13 bases lay between the germline ends. CDR3 size: 13 residues. The CDR3 loop reads CASSQDQNVWAFF. In DNA form, the CDR3 reads TGCGCCAGCAGCCAAGATCAGAACGTTTGGGCTTTCTTT.

This chain joins TRBV3-1 (or the pseudogene TRBV3-2) and TRBJ1-2; tentative D call: TRBD1 (5 bases). Germline V gene sequence: CDR1 LGHDT, CDR2 YNNKEL (reference sequence). V was pared by 0 bases and J by 4 bases, with 9 bases between. The CDR3 runs to 14 residues. The CDR3 DNA sequence: TGTGCCAGCAGCCAAGATGGGGCAGGCTATGGCTACACCTTC. Translating gives CASSQDGAGYGYTF.

The chain is built from TRBV19 and TRBJ2-7, with 12 nucleotides matching TRBD1. CDR3 length equals 14 residues. The germline V gene encodes CDR1 LNHDA and CDR2 SQIVND (reference sequence). J lost 2 bases, V lost 5 bases, and 1 base had no gene match. The CDR3 region has the DNA TGTGCCAGTAGTTGGGACAGGGGGCCCTACGAGCAGTACTTC. This encodes CASSWDRGPYEQYF.

This chain connects TRBV9 to TRBJ2-2, with 13 bases lining up with TRBD2. Germline values: CDR1 SGDLS, CDR2 YYNGEE. With 4 bases clipped from V and 4 bases from J, the junction kept 7 bases outside the gene matches. The CDR3 has 17 residues. The CDR3: CASSPGLAGVSTGELFF. The CDR3 DNA reads TGTGCCAGCAGCCCAGGACTAGCGGGAGTAAGCACCGGGGAGCTGTTTTTT.

This clone was seen just once. This chain uses TRBV28 with TRBJ2-2, with 9 nucleotides matching TRBD2. Germline CDR1 reads MDHEN; CDR2 reads SYDVKM. V was pared by 10 bases and J by 5 bases, with 11 bases of the junction left unmatched. The CDR3 contains 15 residues. The CDR3 spells CATHLGSGRTGELFF. CDR3 coding DNA: TGTGCCACCCATCTTGGTAGCGGGAGAACCGGGGAGCTGTTTTTT.

The chain couples TRBV6-5 to TRBJ2-4; 7 nucleotides match TRBD2. The CDR3 contains 13 residues. Germline V gene data show CDR1 as MNHEY and CDR2 as SVGAGI. The J segment lost 3 bases and the V segment lost 10 bases, leaving 6 bases of the junction unmatched. The DNA for the CDR3 is TGTGCCACCGCCGGGGAGGGCAAAAACATTCAGTACTTC. This translates into CATAGEGKNIQYF.

The chain combines TRBV10-3 with TRBJ1-1, with 10 bases fitting TRBD1. V was clipped by 3 bases and J by 5 bases; unmatched bases: 9. The CDR3 length is 16 residues. Looked up from germline, CDR1 is ENHRY and CDR2 is SYGVKD. The chain's CDR3 is CAISEGTGVPWTEAFF. For the CDR3, the DNA is TGTGCCATCAGTGAAGGGACAGGGGTCCCGTGGACTGAAGCTTTCTTT.

The chain couples TRBV7-2 to TRBJ2-1, with D possibly TRBD2 on 5 matching bases. Trimming cost V 5 bases and J 5 bases, with 16 bases left between them. Germline V gene data show CDR1 as SGHTA and CDR2 as FQGNSA. The CDR3 is made up of 15 amino acids. The CDR3 spells CASSNRTGGNNEQFF. The CDR3, as DNA: TGTGCCAGCAGCAATCGGACTGGAGGAAACAATGAGCAGTTCTTC.

V and J are TRBV19 and TRBJ1-1; 8 bases are shared with TRBD1. The CDR3 has 15 residues. CDR1 and CDR2 (germline): LNHDA, SQIVND (reference sequence). V was pared by 2 bases and J by 4 bases, with 6 bases of the junction left unmatched. The CDR3 protein is CASSIIQGVGTEAFF. CDR3 sequence (DNA): TGTGCCAGTAGTATAATACAGGGGGTCGGCACTGAAGCTTTCTTT.

CDR3 sequence (DNA): TGCGCCAGCAGCTCCGATAGCGGGGGGGCCGTCACCGGGGAGCTGTTTTTT. It yields the protein CASSSDSGGAVTGELFF. The chain recombines TRBV5-1 with TRBJ2-2; 11 bases align to TRBD2. Per the germline V gene, CDR1 is SGHRS and CDR2 is YFSETQ. The CDR3 loop spans 17 amino acids. V trimming: 3 bases; J trimming: 4 bases; junction bases outside the gene matches: 8. The full variable domain, with the rest looked up from reference TRBV5-1 and TRBJ2-2, is KAGVTQTPRYLIKTRGQQVTLSCSPISGHRSVSWYQQTPGQGLQFLFEYFSETQRNKGNFPGRFSGRQFSNSRSEMNVSTLELGDSALYLCASSSDSGGAVTGELFFGEGSRLTVL.

The chain uses TRBV29-1 and TRBJ2-1; the match to TRBD2 covers 10 bases. V dropped 5 bases and J dropped 5; count of bases not matched to a gene: 12. CDR3 length: 16 amino acids. The germline CDR1 and CDR2 sequences are SQVTM and ANQGSEA. The CDR3 bases are TGCAGCGTTATGGACCCCGGTACTAGCGGGAACAATGAGCAGTTCTTC. Residues: CSVMDPGTSGNNEQFF.

The chain carries TRBV6-5 and TRBJ2-1; TRBD2 matches 8 bases. This CDR3 is built from 15 residues. CDR1 and CDR2 (germline): MNHEY, SVGAGI. Losses at the gene ends were 8 bases for V and 7 bases for J; bases not matched to a gene: 13. The CDR3 sequence is CASLGRTSLGNEQFF. The CDR3 nucleotides are TGTGCCAGCTTGGGACGGACTAGCCTGGGGAATGAGCAGTTCTTC.

The V call is TRBV11-3, the J call TRBJ1-2; 8 nucleotides agree with TRBD1. Trimming at V came to 2 bases and at J to 7 bases, leaving 3 bases not matched to a gene. Germline CDR1 SGHNT, CDR2 YENEEA. This CDR3 region has 13 residues. The CDR3 loop reads CASSLWGQAGYTF. In DNA, the CDR3 is TGTGCCAGCAGCTTATGGGGACAGGCTGGCTACACCTTC.

The J gene is TRBJ1-1, the V gene TRBV7-8; D is uncertain. The length of the CDR3 is 13 residues. Germline V lookup: CDR1 SGHVS, CDR2 FQNEAQ. Trimming took off 5 bases at V and 5 bases at J, with 12 bases between the two ends. The CDR3: CASSLGGRTEAFF. As DNA, the CDR3 is TGTGCCAGCAGCCTCGGAGGGAGGACTGAAGCTTTCTTT. The complete variable domain, with remaining parts taken from reference TRBV7-8 and TRBJ1-1, reads GAGVSQSPRYKVAKRGQDVALRCDPISGHVSLFWYQQALGQGPEFLTYFQNEAQLDKSGLPSDRFFAERPEGSVSTLKIQRTQQEDSAVYLCASSLGGRTEAFFGQGTRLTVV.

The V gene is TRBV5-4, the J gene TRBJ2-5, with D perhaps TRBD1 (5 bases). Germline loops: CDR1 SGHNT, CDR2 YYREEE (reference sequence). Trimming cost V 3 bases and J 4 bases, with 10 bases left between them. The CDR3 covers 13 residues. The CDR3 DNA sequence: TGTGCCAGCAGCTGGGGCAGAACAGAGACCCAGTACTTC. Amino acid sequence: CASSWGRTETQYF.

The chain has TRBV19 and TRBJ2-2; D is perhaps TRBD2 (5 bases). In germline, CDR1 is LNHDA, CDR2 SQIVND (reference sequence). The CDR3 length is 15 residues. Deletions cut 4 bases from V and 8 bases from J, with 17 bases between. In nucleotides, the CDR3 is TGTGCCAGTAGTAGGAGCGGCCCAGACGGTGGGGAGCTGTTTTTT. Residues: CASSRSGPDGGELFF.

This chain links TRBV18 with TRBJ1-1, with D tentatively TRBD1 (6 bases). The CDR3 extends over 13 amino acids. Germline CDR1 and CDR2: KGHSH and LQKENI. The ends were cut back, 3 bases at V and 7 bases at J, with 12 bases in the middle. The CDR3 loop is CASSPPDSFEAFF. The DNA of the CDR3 is TGTGCCAGCTCACCTCCGGACAGCTTTGAAGCTTTCTTT.